The clone carrying this T cell receptor (beta chain) was recorded a few times. Its matching antigen is unknown. Germline V gene sequence: CDR1 SGHDN, CDR2 FVKESK. V was trimmed by 0 bases and J by 1 base, leaving 3 bases between them. The CDR3 sequence is 13 residues long. This sample was included in a study of naive and memory T cell subsets. General study results and limits: In CD4 and CD8 cells, diversity dropped from naive through EMRA.

Both TRBC1 and TRBC2 were covered by a beta constant-region primer of two equimolar oligonucleotides. Four rounds of PCR amplified the ligated cDNA using nested alpha and beta constant-region primers plus SP2. TCRdb redid the calling of the UMI-ligation and nested PCR reads with MiXCR, one entry per CDR3 protein. Among roughly 8,000 distinct CDR3 sequences, 25% to 35% were seen once, and the ten largest hold approximately 50%. CMV status came from CD4+ IFNgamma after overnight CMV lysate stimulation. This chain joins TRBV14 and TRBJ2-5, with D unclear. Sequenced material: CD8+ TEMRA cells from blood. Subset described: effector memory re-expressing CD45RA, CD45RA+ CD27-. The sequence was obtained from a human donor in good health. The chain's CDR3 is CASSQDFQETQYF. In DNA, the CDR3 is TGTGCCAGCAGCCAAGACTTCCAAGAGACCCAGTACTTC.